This is a list of T cell receptor beta chains from one sample in a study of control samples from healthy donors and cancer patients. Generated by immunoSEQ multiplex PCR, the TCRdb table keeps only in-frame clones and is missing some. Of 130,000 or so clones in the sample, under 95% were seen once. The sample consisted of blood. All receptors derive from a man aged 40-50 years in good health. CDR3s leave out the opening cysteine and the closing phenylalanine or tryptophan.

>TRBV19|TRBJ2-7
ASSIGQGSYEQY
>TRBV4-3|TRBJ1-2
ASSQDPGAPRQDGYT
>TRBV24-1|TRBJ1-1
ATSDGMNTEAF
>TRBV29-1|TRBJ1-2
SVEDFGDRGYPYGYT
>TRBV28|TRBJ1-4
ASGRGAFEKLF
>TRBV29-1|TRBJ2-5
SVVRGRRETQY
>TRBV6-1|TRBJ1-6
ASSEAYSNSPLH
>TRBV6-1|TRBJ2-6
ASSVGGSSGANVLT
>TRBV28|TRBJ1-1
ASSLLGVKAF
>TRBV5-6|TRBJ2-1
ASSETSGNYNEQF
>TRBV10-3|TRBJ1-5
AISKGAEIGSQH
>TRBV11-2|TRBJ2-7
ASSYGQGVSNEQY
>TRBV7-8|TRBJ2-3
ASSLYSAGGEQY
>TRBV12-3/TRBV12-4|TRBJ2-7
ASRLGRVYEQY
>TRBV27|TRBJ2-2
ASSRTGGSGELF
>TRBV3-1/TRBV3-2|TRBJ1-2
ASSQDDRGRAYGYT
>TRBV7-6|TRBJ1-1
ASSLQGNTEAF
>TRBV5-6|TRBJ2-7
ASSWGAYEQY
>TRBV21-1|TRBJ1-2
ASSKIRDNYGYT
>TRBV27|TRBJ1-5
ASSRTGSPYQPQH
>TRBV7-6|TRBJ1-2
ASSLAVGTGANYGYT
>TRBV28|TRBJ1-3
ASTLGGVRGTIY
>TRBV9|TRBJ2-2
ASSVDVGNGELF
>TRBV3-1/TRBV3-2|TRBJ2-7
ASSQSRGTGGEQY
>TRBV6-4|TRBJ1-1
ASSDPRLGVAF
>TRBV6-2/TRBV6-3|TRBJ1-1
ASRYRDGTEAF
>TRBV15|TRBJ1-2
ATSRERGVGYGYT
>TRBV6-2/TRBV6-3|TRBJ2-3
ASSPLKGKDTQY
>TRBV7-2|TRBJ1-2
ASSDDPALPLDGYT
>TRBV6-5|TRBJ1-2
ASSPDRFTNYGYT
>TRBV5-6|TRBJ2-2
ASSLLNSGTGELF
>TRBV6-6|TRBJ2-7
ASSSPYEQY
>TRBV4-2|TRBJ1-2
ASSQELKGQFYGYT
>TRBV10-3|TRBJ1-6
ATDQGLDNSPLH
>TRBV3-1/TRBV3-2|TRBJ2-6
ASSQGGTGANVLT
>TRBV9|TRBJ2-6
ASSGLSGGQGTLSGANVLT
>TRBV19|TRBJ2-7
ASSSIAGRSYEQY
>TRBV7-9|TRBJ1-4
ASSSPGQGAIREKLF
>TRBV2|TRBJ2-5
ASNAQGAGETQY
>TRBV14|TRBJ2-7
ASSQGQGFAYEQY